This T cell receptor (beta chain) stems from a study of shared clonotypes between healthy human individuals. CD8 cells classed as naive were CD45RO-negative and positively selected for CCR7, excluding terminally differentiated effector memory CD45RA+ cells. The germline gives CDR1 PRHDT, CDR2 FYEKMQ (reference sequence). CDR3 size: 14 residues. Unmatched junction bases numbered 7, after V lost 8 bases and J lost 5 bases. Assay: immunoSEQ multiplex PCR; the TCRdb copy retains only in-frame clones and omits some. The table has hundreds of thousands of clones, about 96% seen once; the top ten hold 0.11%.

The V call is TRBV13, the J call TRBJ2-7; 12 bases line up with TRBD2. What was sequenced was naive CD8+ T cells sorted from blood. The receptor's source is a woman aged 25 to 45 in good health. The DNA for the CDR3 is TGTGCCAGCGGACTAGCGGGATATCAGGACGAGCAGTACTTC. Translated: CASGLAGYQDEQYF.